These 10 T cell receptor beta chains originate from one sample sequenced in a study of PD-1 and CTLA-4 blockade in melanoma. The method was immunoSEQ multiplex PCR; TCRdb's version includes in-frame clones alone and lacks a portion of them. The data contain about 16,000 clones, roughly 70% of them singletons. The sequencing here drew on CD8+ T cells from peripheral blood, taken from a patient given anti-PD-1 treatment. The receptors come from a human donor with melanoma.

This clone occurred a few times. This rearrangement joins TRBV19 to TRBJ2-2; D unclear. The CDR3 has 12 residues. Per germline, CDR1 LNHDA and CDR2 SQIVND (reference sequence). Trimming took off 5 bases at V and 3 bases at J, with 4 bases between the two ends. CDR3 loop: CASSVYTGELFF. The CDR3 region has the DNA TGTGCCAGTAGTGTATACACCGGGGAGCTGTTTTTT.

The rearrangement links TRBV6-5 to TRBJ2-3, with D possibly being TRBD2 (5 bases). Trimming removed 3 bases at V and 4 bases at J, with 14 bases between. Germline V gene lookup returns CDR1 MNHEY and CDR2 SVGAGI. The CDR3 sequence is 15 residues long. In nucleotides, the CDR3 is TGTGCCAGCAGTTATGTAGACTCAGCGGCAGATACGCAGTATTTT. This codes for CASSYVDSAADTQYF.

The CDR3 DNA reads as TGTGCCAGCAGCCAAGACGGGGACTTAGAGACCCAGTACTTC. It yields the protein CASSQDGDLETQYF. This rearrangement joins TRBV3-1 (or the pseudogene TRBV3-2) to TRBJ2-5, with D perhaps matching TRBD2 (6 bases). Per germline, CDR1 LGHDT and CDR2 YNNKEL (reference sequence). CDR3 length: 14 amino acids. Trimming left V 0 bases short and J 4 bases short, with 9 bases between.

In its sample, this clone was seen a few times. This rearrangement joins TRBV15 to TRBJ1-1, with D unclear. Trimming removed 3 bases at V and 1 base at J, with 12 bases between. The CDR3 is made up of 15 amino acids. Germline assignment: CDR1 LNHNV and CDR2 YYDKDF (reference sequence). This CDR3 reads CATSSGDGRNTEAFF. The CDR3 nucleotides are TGTGCCACCAGCAGTGGGGATGGGAGGAACACTGAAGCTTTCTTT.

This clone was recorded only once. The chain recombines TRBV10-3 with TRBJ2-7; D gene uncertain. Looked up from germline, CDR1 is ENHRY and CDR2 is SYGVKD. The CDR3 loop spans 12 amino acids. Trimming removed 3 bases from V and 4 bases from J, with 7 bases in between. CDR3 in DNA: TGTGCCATCAGTGACCTAGAGTACGAGCAGTACTTC. It encodes CAISDLEYEQYF.

The chain employs TRBV14 and TRBJ2-1; D may match TRBD1 or TRBD2 (7 bases each). There are 14 residues in the CDR3. V lost 4 bases to trimming and J lost 7 bases, with 14 bases between them. Germline V CDR1 and CDR2: SGHDN, FVKESK. The CDR3 sequence: CASSPNRGGNEQFF. CDR3 nucleotide sequence: TGTGCCAGCAGCCCCAACAGGGGAGGGAATGAGCAGTTCTTC.

The chain is built from TRBV7-9 and TRBJ1-3, with 7 positions matching TRBD1. V shed 4 bases, J shed 4 bases, and the junction held 4 bases outside the gene matches. CDR1 SEHNR and CDR2 FQNEAQ come from the germline V gene (reference sequence). The CDR3 extends over 14 amino acids. The CDR3 loop reads CASSSGQVGNTIYF. CDR3 DNA: TGTGCCAGCAGCTCCGGACAGGTCGGAAACACCATATATTTT.

This clone has more than one count but fewer than ten. V and J are TRBV2 and TRBJ1-1; tentative D call: TRBD1 (6 bases). CDR1 is SNHLY and CDR2 is FYNNEI in the germline V gene. Trimming removed 11 bases from V and 2 bases from J, with 15 bases in between. This CDR3 region has 13 residues. The CDR3 spells CAVSGTTNTEAFF. The CDR3 region has the DNA TGTGCCGTTTCCGGGACAACCAACACTGAAGCTTTCTTT.

The chain links TRBV14 to TRBJ2-2; D gene uncertain. V was pared by 11 bases and J by 5 bases, with 3 bases between. The CDR3 runs to 9 residues. Germline values: CDR1 SGHDN, CDR2 FVKESK. This CDR3 reads CAGTGELFF. The CDR3 nucleotides are TGTGCCGGTACCGGGGAGCTGTTTTTT.

This chain connects TRBV2 to TRBJ2-1; 7 nucleotides align to TRBD2. The length of the CDR3 is 16 residues. Germline CDR1 and CDR2: SNHLY and FYNNEI. V trimming: 7 bases; J trimming: 0 bases; junction bases outside the gene matches: 9. The CDR3 reads CASKSTGRTSYNEQFF. CDR3 DNA sequence: TGTGCCAGCAAAAGTACCGGGAGGACCTCCTACAATGAGCAGTTCTTC.